This TCR beta chain was retrieved from a study of blood T cells in healthy people across ages. The V and J ends lost 6 bases and 2 bases, in that order; junction bases with no gene match: 19. The CDR3 is made up of 19 amino acids. Looked up from germline, CDR1 is MNHNS and CDR2 is SASEGT. Primers used in a second PCR of roughly 6 to 11 cycles were a sample-barcoded 5' primer and a J-beta primer mix. In TCRdb, the 5' RACE reads were re-called with MiXCR into one record per CDR3 protein. The table includes over a million distinct CDR3 sequences, about 25% detected once. Another study also made use of these data, one on T cells of mothers and their children. That work states: A few healthy Caucasian mothers, along with their six children, served as the donors. No clone of persistent microchimeric T cells was detected.

The chain carries TRBV6-1 and TRBJ1-2; 9 nucleotides agree with TRBD1. This receptor was identified in a girl aged 2 to 9 in good health. Source material: blood. The CDR3 sequence: CASSHVSRQGVIRNYGYTF. The CDR3, as DNA: TGTGCCAGCAGCCACGTTTCCCGACAGGGGGTTATAAGAAACTATGGCTACACCTTC.